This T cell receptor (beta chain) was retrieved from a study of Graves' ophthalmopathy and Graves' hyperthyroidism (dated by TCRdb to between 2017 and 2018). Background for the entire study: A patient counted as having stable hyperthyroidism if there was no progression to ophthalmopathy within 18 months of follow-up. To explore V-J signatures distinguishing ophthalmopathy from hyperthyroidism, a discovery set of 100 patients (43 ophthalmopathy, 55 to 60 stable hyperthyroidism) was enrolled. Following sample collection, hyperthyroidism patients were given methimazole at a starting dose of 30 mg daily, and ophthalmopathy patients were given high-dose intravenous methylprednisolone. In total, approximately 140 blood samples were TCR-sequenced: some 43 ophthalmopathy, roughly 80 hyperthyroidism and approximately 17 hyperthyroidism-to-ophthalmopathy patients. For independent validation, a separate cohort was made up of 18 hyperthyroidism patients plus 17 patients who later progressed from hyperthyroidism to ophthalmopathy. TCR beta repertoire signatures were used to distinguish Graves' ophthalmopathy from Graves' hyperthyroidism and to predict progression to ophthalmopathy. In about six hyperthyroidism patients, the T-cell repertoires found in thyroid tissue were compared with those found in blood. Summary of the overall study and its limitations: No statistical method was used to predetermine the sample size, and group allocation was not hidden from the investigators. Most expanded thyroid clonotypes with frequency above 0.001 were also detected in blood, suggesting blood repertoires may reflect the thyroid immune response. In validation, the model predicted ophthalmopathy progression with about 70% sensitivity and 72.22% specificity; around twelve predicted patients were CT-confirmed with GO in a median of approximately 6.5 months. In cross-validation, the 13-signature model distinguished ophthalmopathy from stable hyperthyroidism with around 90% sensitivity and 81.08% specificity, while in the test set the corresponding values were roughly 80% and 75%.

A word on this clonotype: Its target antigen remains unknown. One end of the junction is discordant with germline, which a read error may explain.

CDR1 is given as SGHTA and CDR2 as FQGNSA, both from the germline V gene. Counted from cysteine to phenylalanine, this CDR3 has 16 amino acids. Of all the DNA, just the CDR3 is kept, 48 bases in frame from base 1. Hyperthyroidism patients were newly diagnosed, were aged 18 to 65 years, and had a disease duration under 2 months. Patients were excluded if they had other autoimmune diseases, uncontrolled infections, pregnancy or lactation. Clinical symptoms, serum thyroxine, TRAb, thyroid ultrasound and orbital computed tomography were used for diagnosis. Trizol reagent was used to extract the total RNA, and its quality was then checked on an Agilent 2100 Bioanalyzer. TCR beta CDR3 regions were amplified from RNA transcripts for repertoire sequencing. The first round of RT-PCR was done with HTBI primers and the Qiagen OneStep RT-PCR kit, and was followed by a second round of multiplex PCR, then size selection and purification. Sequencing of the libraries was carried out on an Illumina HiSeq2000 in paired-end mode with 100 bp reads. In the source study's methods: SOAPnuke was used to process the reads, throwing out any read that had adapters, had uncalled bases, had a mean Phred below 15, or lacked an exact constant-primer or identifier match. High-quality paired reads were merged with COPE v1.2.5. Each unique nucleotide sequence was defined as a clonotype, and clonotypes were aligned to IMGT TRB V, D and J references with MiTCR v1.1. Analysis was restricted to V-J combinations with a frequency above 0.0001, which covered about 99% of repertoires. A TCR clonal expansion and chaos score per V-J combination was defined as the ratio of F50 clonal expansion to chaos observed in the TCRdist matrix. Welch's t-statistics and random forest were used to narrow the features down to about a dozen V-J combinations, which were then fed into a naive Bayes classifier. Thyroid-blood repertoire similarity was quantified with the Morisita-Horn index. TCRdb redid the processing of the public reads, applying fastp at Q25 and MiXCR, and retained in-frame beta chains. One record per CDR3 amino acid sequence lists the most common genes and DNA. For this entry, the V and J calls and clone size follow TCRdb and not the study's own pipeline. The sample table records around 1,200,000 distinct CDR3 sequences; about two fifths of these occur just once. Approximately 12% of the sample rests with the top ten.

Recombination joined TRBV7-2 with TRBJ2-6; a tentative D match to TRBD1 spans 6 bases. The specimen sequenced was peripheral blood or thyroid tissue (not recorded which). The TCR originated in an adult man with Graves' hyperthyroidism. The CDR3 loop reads CASKIGQSSGANVLTF. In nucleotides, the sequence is TGTGCTAGCAAGATCGGACAGAGCTCCGGGGCCAACGTCCTGACTTTC. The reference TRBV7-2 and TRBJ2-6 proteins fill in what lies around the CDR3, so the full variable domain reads GAGVSQSPSNKVTEKGKDVELRCDPISGHTALYWYRQSLGQGLEFLIYFQGNSAPDKSGLPSDRFSAERTGGSVSTLTIQRTQQEDSAVYLCASKIGQSSGANVLTFGAGSRLTVL.